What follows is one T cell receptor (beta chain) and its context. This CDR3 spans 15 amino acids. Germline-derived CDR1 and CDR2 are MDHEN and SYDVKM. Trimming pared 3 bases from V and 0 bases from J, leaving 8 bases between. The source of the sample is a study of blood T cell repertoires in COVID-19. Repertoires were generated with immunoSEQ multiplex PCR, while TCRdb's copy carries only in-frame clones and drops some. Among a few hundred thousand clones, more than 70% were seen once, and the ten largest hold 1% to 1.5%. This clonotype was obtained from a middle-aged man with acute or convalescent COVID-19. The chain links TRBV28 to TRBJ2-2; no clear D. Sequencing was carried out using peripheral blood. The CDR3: CASSLAETNTGELFF. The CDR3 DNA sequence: TGTGCCAGCAGTTTGGCCGAAACGAACACCGGGGAGCTGTTTTTT.